The sequence of this TCR beta chain was determined in a study of CD8+ T cells in alopecia areata. With respect to this clone: Its antigen is undetermined.

RNA, once extracted, was reverse transcribed into cDNA for use as the sequencing template. Repertoires were generated with immunoSEQ multiplex PCR, while TCRdb's copy carries only in-frame clones and drops some. The profile shows 150,000 to 200,000 clones, around three fifths of them singletons. With 1 base clipped from V and 4 bases from J, the junction kept 11 bases outside the gene matches. Per germline, CDR1 GTSNPN and CDR2 SVGIG (reference sequence). The CDR3 has 16 residues. Study results and caveats: How baseline CD8+ expansion relates to response remains uncertain (there was one nonresponder).

Treatment reported: oral pan-JAK inhibitor, 5-10 mg twice daily. This chain joins TRBV30 and TRBJ1-2; 8 bases agree with TRBD1. The sequences come from CD4+ T cells sorted from blood, collected around week 49, from a patient treated with tofacitinib. The clonotype was recovered from a human donor with alopecia areata. In DNA, the CDR3 is TGTGCCTGGAGTGAAACAGGGGGAGCCGTCCCCTATGGCTACACCTTC. It specifies CAWSETGGAVPYGYTF.